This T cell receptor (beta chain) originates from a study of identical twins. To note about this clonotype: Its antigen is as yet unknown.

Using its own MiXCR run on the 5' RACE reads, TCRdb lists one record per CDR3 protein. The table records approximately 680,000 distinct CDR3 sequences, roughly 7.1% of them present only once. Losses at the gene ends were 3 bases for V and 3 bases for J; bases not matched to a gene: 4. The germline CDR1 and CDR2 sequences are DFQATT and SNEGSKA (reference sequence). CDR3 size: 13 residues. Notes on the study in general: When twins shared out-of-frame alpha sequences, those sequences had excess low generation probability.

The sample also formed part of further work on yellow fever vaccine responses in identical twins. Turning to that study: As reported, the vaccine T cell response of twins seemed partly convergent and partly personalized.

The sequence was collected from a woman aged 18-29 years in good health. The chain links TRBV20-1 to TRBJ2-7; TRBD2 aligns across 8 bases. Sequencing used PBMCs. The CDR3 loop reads CSARALAGYEQYF. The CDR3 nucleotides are TGCAGTGCTAGGGCTCTAGCGGGCTACGAGCAGTACTTC.